The clone carrying this T cell receptor (beta chain) has just one count. Researchers ran the PCR with 60 Vbeta and 13 Jbeta primers. Methods used by the authors: Approximately 9.9 million of tens of millions of unique TCR beta chains were shared, per a later count. The protocol was immunoSEQ multiplex PCR, while the TCRdb copy is restricted to in-frame clones and leaves out a portion. The V and J calls and clone size are taken from that table; D and trimming were inferred from the DNA. Among about 190,000 clones listed, about 84% were seen once. The sample comes from a study of cytomegalovirus exposure and HLA in healthy donors. CDR1 SGHNT and CDR2 YENEEA come from the germline V gene. The germline V and J ends were trimmed by 3 bases and 5 bases, with 16 bases remaining between them. CDR3 length: 15 amino acids.

This rearrangement joins TRBV11-3 to TRBJ1-1; D gene ambiguous. Sample: PBMCs. The receptor was derived from a woman in her twenties or thirties in good health and CMV-seropositive. This chain's CDR3 is CASSLEEVRGTEAFF. The CDR3 nucleotides read TGTGCCAGCAGCTTGGAGGAGGTTCGGGGAACTGAAGCTTTCTTT.